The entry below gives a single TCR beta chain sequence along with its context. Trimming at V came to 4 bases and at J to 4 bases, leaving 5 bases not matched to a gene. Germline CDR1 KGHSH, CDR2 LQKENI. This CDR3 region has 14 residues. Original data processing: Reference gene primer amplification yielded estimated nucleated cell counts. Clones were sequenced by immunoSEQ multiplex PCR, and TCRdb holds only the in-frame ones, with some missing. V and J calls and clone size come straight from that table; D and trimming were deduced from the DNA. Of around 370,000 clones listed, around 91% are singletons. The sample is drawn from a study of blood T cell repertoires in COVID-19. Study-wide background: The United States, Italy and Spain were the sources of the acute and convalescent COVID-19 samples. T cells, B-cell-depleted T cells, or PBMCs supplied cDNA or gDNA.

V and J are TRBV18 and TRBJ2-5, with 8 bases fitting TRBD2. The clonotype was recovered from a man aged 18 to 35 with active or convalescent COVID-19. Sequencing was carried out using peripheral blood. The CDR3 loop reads CASSQSGRGETQYF. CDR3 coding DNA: TGTGCCAGCTCACAGAGCGGGAGAGGAGAGACCCAGTACTTC.